Listed below are T cell receptor beta chains from one sample, sequenced in a study of cytomegalovirus exposure and HLA in healthy donors. This table comes from immunoSEQ multiplex PCR, and its TCRdb copy is limited to in-frame clones, with some not included. The sample comprises around 150,000 clones, approximately 90% of which are singletons, and under 0.8% rests with the top ten. The sample consisted of PBMCs. Receptors were obtained from a man aged 18-30 years in good health and CMV-seronegative. Each CDR3 is given with its conserved first and last residue. A D gene is named only where the DNA matches it firmly. Size is omitted from some rows. Given values are once, few, many or a class for expanded clones.

CDR3nt: TGTGCCAGCAGTTTATCGGCCGGGACAGGTGGCACAGATACGCAGTATTTT; CDR3aa: CASSLSAGTGGTDTQYF; v_gene: TRBV27; abundance: once; j_gene: TRBJ2-3; d_gene: TRBD1
CDR3nt: TGTGCCAGCAGCTCTACGACTAGCGGGAAACCCCATGAGCAGTTCTTC; CDR3aa: CASSSTTSGKPHEQFF; v_gene: TRBV28; abundance: .; j_gene: TRBJ2-1; d_gene: TRBD2
CDR3nt: TGTGCCAGCAGTTTTCTAGCGGGAGGGGGGTACAATGAGCAGTTCTTC; CDR3aa: CASSFLAGGGYNEQFF; v_gene: TRBV27; abundance: .; j_gene: TRBJ2-1; d_gene: TRBD2
CDR3nt: TGTGCCAGCAAAATCCGGGAGATAGGATGGAGTACGCAGTATTTT; CDR3aa: CASKIREIGWSTQYF; v_gene: TRBV6-5; abundance: .; j_gene: TRBJ2-3; d_gene: .
CDR3nt: TGTGCCAGTAGCGGGAGGGACAATCAGCCCCAGCATTTT; CDR3aa: CASSGRDNQPQHF; v_gene: TRBV5-6; abundance: .; j_gene: TRBJ1-5; d_gene: .
CDR3nt: TGTGCCAGCAGCTCGATGGGTAGGGGTGAGCAGTTCTTC; CDR3aa: CASSSMGRGEQFF; v_gene: TRBV11-2; abundance: .; j_gene: TRBJ2-1; d_gene: .
CDR3nt: TGTGCCAGCAGCGAAAGGTGGCGCGGGGCCCACACCATATATTTT; CDR3aa: CASSERWRGAHTIYF; v_gene: TRBV7-6; abundance: .; j_gene: TRBJ1-3; d_gene: .
CDR3nt: TGTGCCAGCAGCTTAGCGCCAGGGGCCGCCCGCGAGCAGTTCTTC; CDR3aa: CASSLAPGAAREQFF; v_gene: TRBV7-6; abundance: .; j_gene: TRBJ2-1; d_gene: .
CDR3nt: TGTGCCAGCAGCGCTCCCGGGACAGTCAACACCGGGGAGCTGTTTTTT; CDR3aa: CASSAPGTVNTGELFF; v_gene: TRBV9; abundance: .; j_gene: TRBJ2-2; d_gene: TRBD1
CDR3nt: TGTGCCAGCAGTTTATCGGAGACTAGCAGATACACAGATACGCAGTATTTT; CDR3aa: CASSLSETSRYTDTQYF; v_gene: TRBV27; abundance: .; j_gene: TRBJ2-3; d_gene: TRBD2
CDR3nt: TGTGCCAGCACCGCGGCCAGCAGCACTAACTATGGCTACACCTTC; CDR3aa: CASTAASSTNYGYTF; v_gene: TRBV28; abundance: .; j_gene: TRBJ1-2; d_gene: .
CDR3nt: TGTGCCTGGAGCTTTGGCGGAAGCAGGGAGCTGTTTTTT; CDR3aa: CAWSFGGSRELFF; v_gene: TRBV30; abundance: .; j_gene: TRBJ2-2; d_gene: .
CDR3nt: TGTGCCAGCAGCCGAGGCGGGACCCGAGAGACCCAGTACTTC; CDR3aa: CASSRGGTRETQYF; v_gene: TRBV11-3; abundance: .; j_gene: TRBJ2-5; d_gene: .
CDR3nt: TGTGCCAGCTCACCACCTTCGGGCTCTGGGGCCAACGTCCTGACTTTC; CDR3aa: CASSPPSGSGANVLTF; v_gene: TRBV18; abundance: .; j_gene: TRBJ2-6; d_gene: .
CDR3nt: TGCGCCAGTAGGAGCGGGAGCCCTTTGAATGAGCAGTTCTTC; CDR3aa: CASRSGSPLNEQFF; v_gene: TRBV10-1; abundance: .; j_gene: TRBJ2-1; d_gene: TRBD2
CDR3nt: TGTGCCAGCAGTAGACTAGCGGGAGGGACGGATACGCAGTATTTT; CDR3aa: CASSRLAGGTDTQYF; v_gene: TRBV6-4; abundance: few; j_gene: TRBJ2-3; d_gene: TRBD2
CDR3nt: TGTGCCAGCAGCTTAGCGGGATGGGTTGGCGGGGATACGCAGTATTTT; CDR3aa: CASSLAGWVGGDTQYF; v_gene: TRBV7-6; abundance: .; j_gene: TRBJ2-3; d_gene: .
CDR3nt: TGTGCCAGCAGCCCAGACAGGGGTTTCACTGAAGCTTTCTTT; CDR3aa: CASSPDRGFTEAFF; v_gene: TRBV7-9; abundance: .; j_gene: TRBJ1-1; d_gene: TRBD1
CDR3nt: TGTGCCAGCAGTTTGGACAGGGGGCCTTACAATGAGCAGTTCTTC; CDR3aa: CASSLDRGPYNEQFF; v_gene: TRBV27; abundance: .; j_gene: TRBJ2-1; d_gene: TRBD1
CDR3nt: TGTGCCAGCAGCTACAGGTGGGAGGGCTACTACGAGCAGTACTTC; CDR3aa: CASSYRWEGYYEQYF; v_gene: TRBV7-2; abundance: .; j_gene: TRBJ2-7; d_gene: TRBD2
CDR3nt: TGCAGCGGCACACAGGAGAACACCGGGGAGCTGTTTTTT; CDR3aa: CSGTQENTGELFF; v_gene: TRBV29-1; abundance: .; j_gene: TRBJ2-2; d_gene: .
CDR3nt: TGTGCCAGCAGCCCCGGACAGGGCGGAGAGACCCAGTACTTC; CDR3aa: CASSPGQGGETQYF; v_gene: TRBV11-3; abundance: .; j_gene: TRBJ2-5; d_gene: TRBD1
CDR3nt: TGTGCCATCAGCGCCCAGGGGGGTGACTATGGCTACACCTTC; CDR3aa: CAISAQGGDYGYTF; v_gene: TRBV10-3; abundance: .; j_gene: TRBJ1-2; d_gene: TRBD1
CDR3nt: TGTGCCAGCAGCCCAGGGTACCAAGAGACCCAGTACTTC; CDR3aa: CASSPGYQETQYF; v_gene: TRBV7-6; abundance: .; j_gene: TRBJ2-5; d_gene: .
CDR3nt: TGTGCCAGCAGTTTATCAGTTAGGGGTGGATACGAGCAGTACTTC; CDR3aa: CASSLSVRGGYEQYF; v_gene: TRBV27; abundance: .; j_gene: TRBJ2-7; d_gene: .
CDR3nt: TGCGCCAGCAGTGAGGGTGGACGGGGTAGGGTCACCGGGGAGCTGTTTTTT; CDR3aa: CASSEGGRGRVTGELFF; v_gene: TRBV10-1; abundance: .; j_gene: TRBJ2-2; d_gene: .
CDR3nt: TGCGCCAGCAGTGAGTCTGCGGGAACACTGGGCGATACGCAGTATTTT; CDR3aa: CASSESAGTLGDTQYF; v_gene: TRBV10-1; abundance: .; j_gene: TRBJ2-3; d_gene: .
CDR3nt: TGCGCCAGCAGCCCCCGACAGGGACTCATGAACACTGAAGCTTTCTTT; CDR3aa: CASSPRQGLMNTEAFF; v_gene: TRBV4-1; abundance: .; j_gene: TRBJ1-1; d_gene: TRBD1
CDR3nt: TGTGCCAGCAGGGGCCCTAACTATGGCTACACCTTC; CDR3aa: CASRGPNYGYTF; v_gene: TRBV6-5; abundance: .; j_gene: TRBJ1-2; d_gene: .
CDR3nt: TGTGCCAGCTCACCGATACGATTCCTTGACAGTACTCAGAACACTGAAGCTTTCTTT; CDR3aa: CASSPIRFLDSTQNTEAFF; v_gene: TRBV18; abundance: .; j_gene: TRBJ1-1; d_gene: .
CDR3nt: TGTGCCAGCAGCACCGACCTTAGCGCCCGGGTGGATGAGCAGTTCTTC; CDR3aa: CASSTDLSARVDEQFF; v_gene: TRBV9; abundance: .; j_gene: TRBJ2-1; d_gene: .
CDR3nt: TGTGCCTGGAGTGTAGCCGGTGGCTACACCTTC; CDR3aa: CAWSVAGGYTF; v_gene: TRBV30; abundance: .; j_gene: TRBJ1-2; d_gene: .